This T cell receptor (beta chain) was identified in a study of T cell responses to AZD1222 COVID-19 vaccine. The CDR3 loop spans 13 amino acids. Germline CDR1 is SGHTA and CDR2 is FQGNSA. The V and J ends lost 1 base and 7 bases respectively, with 8 bases between them. Sequencing used immunoSEQ multiplex PCR; TCRdb keeps in-frame clones, though not all of them. Of approximately 160,000 clones in the sample, 90% were seen once. The gene calls are TRBV7-2 and TRBJ2-1; weak D call: TRBD2 (6 bases). Specimen: peripheral blood, collected on day 0 of AZD1222 vaccination. The TCR sequence derives from an adult in good health. The chain's CDR3 is CASSLVAGNEQFF. CDR3 DNA: TGTGCCAGCAGCTTAGTGGCGGGGAATGAGCAGTTCTTC.